The 22 T cell receptor beta chains below all came from one sample that was sequenced in a study of post-analysis software for immune sequencing data. Study observations and caveats: Among roughly five TRBV segments more frequent in patients than controls were TRBV5-6, TRBV5-1 and TRBV20-1.

Unique molecular identifiers had been added to the TCR beta cDNA libraries. TCRdb analysed the PCR reads with MiXCR anew, one entry per CDR3 protein. This table has about 500,000 distinct CDR3 sequences, under 55% appearing once. Their cognate antigens are unknown. Sequencing was performed on blood. Receptor source: a girl aged 10-17 years with multiple sclerosis.

The CDR3 nucleotides are TGTGCCAGCAGCTTATCCGGGACTAGCGAAAAGAGGGAGGGAGCCAAAAACATTCAGTACTTC. It translates to CASSLSGTSEKREGAKNIQYF. The chain carries TRBV7-3 and TRBJ2-4, with 10 nucleotides matching TRBD2. This CDR3 spans 21 amino acids. V was clipped by 2 bases and J by 0 bases; unmatched bases: 16. The germline gives CDR1 SGHTA, CDR2 FQGTGA. The full variable domain, its missing parts supplied by reference TRBV7-3 and TRBJ2-4, is GAGVSQTPSNKVTEKGKYVELRCDPISGHTALYWYRQSLGQGPEFLIYFQGTGAADDSGLPNDRFFAVRPEGSVSTLKIQRTERGDSAVYLCASSLSGTSEKREGAKNIQYFGAGTRLSVL.

The rearrangement uses TRBV6-6 and TRBJ2-3, with 16 bases that match TRBD2. The germline V gene encodes CDR1 MNHNY and CDR2 SVGAGI (reference sequence). CDR3 length equals 16 residues. J gave up 4 bases and V 10 bases, and 8 bases lay outside the gene matches. The CDR3 spells CATQSGTSGRADTQYF. The DNA for the CDR3 is TGTGCCACCCAATCCGGGACTAGCGGGAGGGCAGATACGCAGTATTTT.

V and J are TRBV7-9 and TRBJ1-1; weak D call: TRBD1 (5 bases). Per the germline V gene, CDR1 is SEHNR and CDR2 is FQNEAQ (reference sequence). The V and J ends lost 0 bases and 10 bases respectively, with 18 bases between them. This CDR3 contains 15 residues. The CDR3 bases are TGTGCCAGCAGCTTAGCCCCTGGACAACTCGGAGCAGCTTTCTTT. The encoded protein is CASSLAPGQLGAAFF.

This sequence joins TRBV7-3 and TRBJ2-7, with D maybe TRBD2 (6 bases). CDR1 and CDR2 (germline): SGHTA, FQGTGA. This CDR3 region has 14 residues. V lost 2 bases to trimming and J lost 7 bases, with 15 bases between them. For the CDR3, the DNA is TGTGCCAGCAGCTTAGGGACTGGCAACAATGAGCAGTACTTC. Translating it yields CASSLGTGNNEQYF.

The gene calls are TRBV7-2 and TRBJ1-1; TRBD1 might be the D (6 bases). V dropped 6 bases and J dropped 0 bases, with 14 bases sitting between them. The length of the CDR3 is 15 residues. Germline-derived CDR1 and CDR2 are SGHTA and FQGNSA. The CDR3 nucleotides read TGTGCCAGCAGACTAAACAGGGTAATGAACACTGAAGCTTTCTTT. Its protein product is CASRLNRVMNTEAFF.

A note on this clonotype: One end of the junction varies from germline; a read error may be responsible. The rearrangement joins TRBV24-1 to TRBJ1-2, with D maybe TRBD1 (6 bases). The germline V gene has CDR1 KGHDR and CDR2 SFDVKD. This CDR3 comprises 13 residues. CDR3 sequence: CATRRDIGSGYTF. The DNA for the CDR3 is TGTGCCACCAGGAGGGACATCGGGAGTGGCTACACTTTC.

This clonotype was picked up a small number of times. This chain links TRBV20-1 with TRBJ1-2; D ambiguous. Germline loops: CDR1 DFQATT, CDR2 SNEGSKA (reference sequence). The CDR3 length is 11 residues. Between the trimmed V and J ends, which lost 3 bases and 7 bases, there was a span of 9 bases. DNA for the CDR3: TGCAGTGCTAGTAATTCCCCTGGCTACACCTTC. Translation gives CSASNSPGYTF.

The chain carries TRBV7-2 and TRBJ1-5; D remains ambiguous. The CDR3 loop spans 16 amino acids. Germline CDR1 is SGHTA and CDR2 is FQGNSA. Trimming removed 5 bases at V and 2 bases at J, with 16 bases between. CDR3: CASSPLGGRGNQPQHF. Here the CDR3 DNA reads TGTGCCAGCAGCCCCCTAGGAGGTCGTGGCAATCAGCCCCAGCATTTT.

This clonotype was counted a single time. The V gene is TRBV4-3, the J gene TRBJ1-1; the D is unclear. The V gene's germline CDR1 is LGHNA and CDR2 YSLEER. Trimming pared 0 bases from V and 0 bases from J, leaving 11 bases between. The CDR3 sequence is 16 residues long. The CDR3 DNA follows: TGCGCCAGCAGCCAAGATGATAGAGGAATGAACACTGAAGCTTTCTTT. Translated: CASSQDDRGMNTEAFF.

Of note for this clonotype: The junction departs from germline at one end; a sequencing error may be responsible. The chain joins TRBV7-2 to TRBJ1-6; tentative D call: TRBD1 (5 bases). Germline V lookup: CDR1 SGHTA, CDR2 FQGNSA. This CDR3 has 14 amino acids. The CDR3 spells CARSRDGYNSPLHF. The CDR3 DNA reads as TGTGCCCGCAGCCGGGACGGCTATAATTCACCCCTCCACTTT.

The rearrangement uses TRBV29-1 and TRBJ2-1; TRBD2 aligns across 9 bases. V shed 4 bases, J shed 9 bases, and the junction held 10 bases outside the gene matches. Germline V gene lookup returns CDR1 SQVTM and CDR2 ANQGSEA. There are 14 residues in the CDR3. The CDR3 region has the DNA TGCAGCGTTGGGAGGTCTAGCGGGAAAGGTGAGCAGTTCTTC. Its protein is CSVGRSSGKGEQFF.

The gene calls are TRBV5-1 and TRBJ1-6; D is ambiguous. V was shortened by 5 bases and J by 10 bases, with 13 bases between the two germline ends. The CDR3 extends over 13 amino acids. The V gene's germline CDR1 is SGHRS and CDR2 YFSETQ. The CDR3 DNA reads as TGCGCCAGCAGAGGGCTTAAGGAATCACCCCTCCACTTT. Its translation is CASRGLKESPLHF.

The rearrangement uses TRBV12-3 or TRBV12-4 and TRBJ1-4; D might be TRBD1 (5 bases). CDR3 length equals 14 residues. Trimming removed 3 bases from V and 8 bases from J, with 13 bases in between. CDR3 amino acids: CASSFGQGLEKLFF. CDR3 nucleotide sequence: TGTGCCAGCAGTTTTGGTCAGGGATTAGAAAAACTGTTTTTT.

This clonotype was seen only a few times. This chain joins TRBV24-1 and TRBJ2-6, with D possibly matching TRBD2 (5 bases). The CDR3 has 14 amino acids. V was shortened by 9 bases and J by 0 bases, with 8 bases between the two germline ends. Germline CDR1 KGHDR, CDR2 SFDVKD. The CDR3 nucleotides read TGTGCCACCGGGAGTCCCTCTGGGGCCAACGTCCTGACTTTC. Residues: CATGSPSGANVLTF.

V gene TRBV29-1 combines with J gene TRBJ2-6; TRBD1 matches at 8 bases. CDR1 is SQVTM, CDR2 ANQGSEA, per germline. The CDR3 covers 18 residues. The trim removed 2 bases at V and 0 bases at J, leaving 9 bases unmatched. The CDR3 coding sequence is TGCAGCGTTGAATTTCGGGGACAGGACTCCTCTGGGGCCAACGTCCTGACTTTC. This gives the protein CSVEFRGQDSSGANVLTF.

V gene TRBV13 combines with J gene TRBJ2-1, with 8 bases lining up with TRBD2. The CDR3 runs to 17 residues. V shed 4 bases and J 8 bases; nucleotides not matched to a gene: 16. The germline V gene has CDR1 PRHDT and CDR2 FYEKMQ (reference sequence). CDR3 nucleotides: TGTGCCAGCAGCTCCTCGGGGGCGGGAGGTTTTTTCTATGAGCAGTTCTTC. Amino acid sequence: CASSSSGAGGFFYEQFF. Filled out from reference TRBV13 and TRBJ2-1, the complete variable domain reads AAGVIQSPRHLIKEKRETATLKCYPIPRHDTVYWYQQGPGQDPQFLISFYEKMQSDKGSIPDRFSAQQFSDYHSELNMSSLELGDSALYFCASSSSGAGGFFYEQFFGPGTRLTVL.

This clonotype appeared a few times. The rearrangement links TRBV4-1 to TRBJ2-1; no definite D call. The CDR3 is 14 residues long. Germline V gives CDR1 MGHRA, CDR2 YSYEKL. Trimming left V 1 base short and J 5 bases short, with 9 bases between. The CDR3 loop is CASSQGQNHNEQFF. The CDR3, as DNA: TGCGCCAGCAGCCAAGGGCAGAATCACAATGAGCAGTTCTTC.

The chain couples TRBV7-2 to TRBJ2-3; TRBD2 matches at 9 bases. Trimming at V came to 8 bases and at J to 4 bases, leaving 10 bases not matched to a gene. CDR3 length: 15 amino acids. Germline loops: CDR1 SGHTA, CDR2 FQGNSA. The DNA of the CDR3 is TGTGCCAGCCATAGGGGGACTAGCTCCCCAGATACGCAGTATTTT. It codes for CASHRGTSSPDTQYF.

This clonotype appeared a few times. This chain uses TRBV20-1 with TRBJ2-1, with 7 bases matching TRBD2. CDR3 length: 14 residues. Germline V gene sequence: CDR1 DFQATT, CDR2 SNEGSKA (reference sequence). V was clipped by 2 bases and J by 5 bases; unmatched bases: 6. CDR3 sequence (DNA): TGCAGTGCTAGATCCCTAGCGGAGAACAATGAGCAGTTCTTC. Its protein is CSARSLAENNEQFF.

The chain recombines TRBV7-2 with TRBJ2-7; D tentatively reads TRBD1 or TRBD2 (5 bases each). Germline CDR1 reads SGHTA; CDR2 reads FQGNSA. V lost 1 base, J lost 1 base, and 11 bases lay in between. This CDR3 has 15 amino acids. The CDR3 is CASSLEPGRSYEQYF. The CDR3 bases are TGTGCCAGCAGCTTAGAGCCAGGGAGATCCTACGAGCAGTACTTC.

The chain uses TRBV20-1 and TRBJ2-3; the D gene could be TRBD1 or TRBD2 (5 bases each). The V end was cut by 6 bases, the J end by 2 bases, with 18 bases between. The V gene's germline CDR1 is DFQATT and CDR2 SNEGSKA (reference sequence). The CDR3 contains 15 residues. CDR3 residues: CSASGGSAATDTQYF. The CDR3 DNA reads TGCAGTGCGAGTGGGGGAAGCGCGGCCACAGATACGCAGTATTTT.

The genes are TRBV7-3 and TRBJ2-4, with D unresolved. This CDR3 has 15 amino acids. Per the germline V gene, CDR1 is SGHTA and CDR2 is FQGTGA. V lost 0 bases, J lost 1 base, and 7 bases lay in between. CDR3 region: CASSLTKAAKNIQYF. CDR3 sequence (DNA): TGTGCCAGCAGCTTAACGAAGGCCGCCAAAAACATTCAGTACTTC.